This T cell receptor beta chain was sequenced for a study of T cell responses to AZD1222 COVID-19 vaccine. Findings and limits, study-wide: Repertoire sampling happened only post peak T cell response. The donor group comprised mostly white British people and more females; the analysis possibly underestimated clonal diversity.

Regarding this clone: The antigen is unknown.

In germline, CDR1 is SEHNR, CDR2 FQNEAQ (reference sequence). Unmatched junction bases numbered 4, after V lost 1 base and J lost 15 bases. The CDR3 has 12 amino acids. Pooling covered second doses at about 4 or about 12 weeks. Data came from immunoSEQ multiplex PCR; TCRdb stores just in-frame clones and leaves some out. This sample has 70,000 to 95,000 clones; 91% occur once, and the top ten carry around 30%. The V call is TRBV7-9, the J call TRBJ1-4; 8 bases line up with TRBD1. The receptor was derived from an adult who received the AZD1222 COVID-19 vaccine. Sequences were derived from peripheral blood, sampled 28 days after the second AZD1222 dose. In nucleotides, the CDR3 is TGTGCCAGCAGCTTAGGCACGGACAGGGTGTTTTTT. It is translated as CASSLGTDRVFF. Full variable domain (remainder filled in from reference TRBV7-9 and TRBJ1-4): DTGVSQNPRHKITKRGQNVTFRCDPISEHNRLYWYRQTLGQGPEFLTYFQNEAQLEKSRLLSDRFSAERPKGSFSTLEIQRTEQGDSAMYLCASSLGTDRVFFGSGTQLSVL.